The sequence of this T cell receptor (beta chain) was determined in a study of blood T cell repertoires in COVID-19. Overall study context: From the United States, Italy and Spain came samples of acute and convalescent COVID-19. Sample material is recorded as cDNA or gDNA derived from T cells, B-cell-depleted T cells, or PBMCs.

Per the study methods: Cell counts per sample came from amplifying reference gene primers. Clones were sequenced by immunoSEQ multiplex PCR, and TCRdb holds only the in-frame ones, with some missing. The V and J calls and clone size are taken from that table; D and trimming were inferred from the DNA. The top ten hold over 8.5% of the sample, which has tens of thousands of clones, approximately 89% seen once. The V gene lost 4 bases and the J gene lost 2 bases, with 15 bases spanning the gap. Germline assignment: CDR1 SGHTA and CDR2 FQGTGA. CDR3 size: 16 residues. This clone was detected once. V and J are TRBV7-3 and TRBJ2-1; D possibly corresponds to TRBD2 (6 bases). The TCR was taken from a man older than 75 with acute or convalescent COVID-19. The sequenced sample consisted of peripheral blood. For the CDR3, the DNA is TGTGCCAGCAGCTGGGCCGGGACTTCTACCTACAATGAGCAGTTCTTC. Its translation is CASSWAGTSTYNEQFF. The full variable domain, rest sourced from reference TRBV7-3 and TRBJ2-1, is GAGVSQTPSNKVTEKGKYVELRCDPISGHTALYWYRQSLGQGPEFLIYFQGTGAADDSGLPNDRFFAVRPEGSVSTLKIQRTERGDSAVYLCASSWAGTSTYNEQFFGPGTRLTVL.